A single T cell receptor beta chain is shown here with its context. What it binds is not known. The data derive from a study of cytomegalovirus exposure and HLA in healthy donors. Overall study: An early data release held approximately 85 million unique TCRs from HLA-typed donors.

Study conclusions and caveats: Excluded were some V segments that proved indistinguishable, including TRBV6-2 and TRBV6-3. In an earlier analysis, productive rearrangement rates for most beta V segments clustered near 87% or 30%. Overall, approximately 150 TCR beta chains were annotated as cytomegalovirus-associated.

The V and J ends lost 6 bases and 10 bases, in that order; junction bases with no gene match: 9. The CDR3 spans 15 residues. Germline CDR1 SNHLY, CDR2 FYNNEI. The study ran its PCR with 60 Vbeta and 13 Jbeta primers. TCRdb's copy holds only in-frame clones and misses some; the assay was immunoSEQ multiplex PCR. Of under 200,000 clones detected, almost 85% appear once; the ten largest clones hold around 0.37%. The source material was PBMCs. This receptor was obtained from a boy aged 2 to 9 in good health and CMV-seronegative. J is TRBJ2-5 and V is TRBV2; TRBD2 aligns across 15 bases. CDR3 nucleotide sequence: TGTGCCAGCAGCCCACGGACTAGCGGGAGGGGGGACCAGTACTTC. It translates to CASSPRTSGRGDQYF.